What follows are 22 T cell receptor beta chains derived from one specimen sequenced in a study of blood T cell repertoires in COVID-19. The table came from immunoSEQ multiplex PCR; TCRdb's copy has only in-frame clones and leaves some out. The profile shows more than 50,000 clones, roughly 76% of them singletons. The source material was peripheral blood. The receptors were sampled from a woman at least 80 years old with acute or convalescent COVID-19.

This clone turned up a few times. This chain joins TRBV19 and TRBJ2-1; 11 nucleotides align to TRBD2. Germline lookup yields CDR1 LNHDA and CDR2 SQIVND (reference sequence). The CDR3 runs to 15 residues. The junction had 2 bases not matched to a gene; V was cut back by 6 bases and J by 1 base. The DNA of the CDR3 is TGTGCCAGTAGGGGACTAGCGGAATCCTACAATGAGCAGTTCTTC. It specifies CASRGLAESYNEQFF.

The rearrangement uses TRBV5-1 and TRBJ2-4, with TRBD1 as a possible D gene (5 bases). This CDR3 spans 14 amino acids. Germline loops: CDR1 SGHRS, CDR2 YFSETQ. V dropped 4 bases and J dropped 4 bases, with 12 bases sitting between them. This CDR3 reads CASSAMTEKNIQYF. CDR3 nucleotide sequence: TGCGCCAGCAGCGCCATGACAGAGAAAAACATTCAGTACTTC.

The J gene is TRBJ2-2, the V gene TRBV24-1; possibly TRBD2 for D (6 bases). V gave up 3 bases and J gave up 0 bases, with 10 bases separating them. Looked up from germline, CDR1 is KGHDR and CDR2 is SFDVKD. CDR3 length: 16 residues. CDR3 loop: CATSDPGGPNTGELFF. CDR3 nucleotides: TGTGCCACCAGTGATCCCGGGGGACCGAACACCGGGGAGCTGTTTTTT.

This chain joins TRBV5-1 and TRBJ2-1; 9 bases are shared with TRBD2. Germline trimming cut 4 bases from V and 0 bases from J; bases unmatched to any gene: 5. The CDR3 has 16 amino acids. CDR1 and CDR2 (germline): SGHRS, YFSETQ. CDR3 protein: CASSTSGSRSYNEQFF. The CDR3 coding sequence is TGCGCCAGCAGCACTAGCGGGTCCCGCTCCTACAATGAGCAGTTCTTC.

V gene TRBV28 combines with J gene TRBJ1-2; 7 bases map to TRBD1. With V trimmed by 4 bases and J by 7 bases, 3 bases remained unmatched. The CDR3 is made up of 12 amino acids. Germline loops: CDR1 MDHEN, CDR2 SYDVKM. For the CDR3, the DNA is TGTGCCAGCAGTTCGACAGGGAGTGGCTACACCTTC. It encodes CASSSTGSGYTF.

The chain joins TRBV30 to TRBJ2-6; 10 bases align to TRBD1. The V and J ends lost 7 bases and 7 bases, in that order; junction bases with no gene match: 10. CDR1 is GTSNPN and CDR2 is SVGIG in the germline V gene (reference sequence). This CDR3 has 15 residues. The CDR3 is CAFGLGTGVANVLTF. The CDR3 DNA reads as TGTGCCTTCGGTTTGGGGACAGGGGTCGCCAACGTCCTGACTTTC.

The table lists this clone with a count of one. The chain joins TRBV6-2 or TRBV6-3 to TRBJ2-2; 11 nucleotides line up with TRBD2. CDR1 is MNHEY, CDR2 SVGEGT, per germline. The CDR3 totals 17 residues. V gave up 6 bases and J gave up 6 bases; unmatched junction bases: 12. The DNA of the CDR3 is TGTGCCAGCAGCCCTTGGACCTGGACTAGCGGGTCCGGGGAGCTGTTTTTT. Protein: CASSPWTWTSGSGELFF.

J is TRBJ2-6 and V is TRBV9; possible D gene TRBD2, 6 bases. Trimming took off 0 bases at V and 2 bases at J, with 12 bases between the two ends. This CDR3 comprises 17 residues. Germline CDR1 and CDR2: SGDLS and YYNGEE. The chain's CDR3 is CASSVGFRGTGANVLTF. The CDR3 bases are TGTGCCAGCAGCGTAGGGTTTCGGGGGACTGGGGCCAACGTCCTGACTTTC.

The genes are TRBV4-2 and TRBJ2-3; 7 nucleotides line up with TRBD2. Looked up from germline, CDR1 is LGHNA and CDR2 is YNFKEQ. Trimming took 6 bases from V and 8 from J; bases not matched to a gene: 8. This CDR3 contains 13 residues. The CDR3, as DNA: TGTGCCAGCAGTATGCGACCGGGGGGTACGCAGTATTTT. This codes for CASSMRPGGTQYF.

The CDR3: CASSFSGEVNEKLFF. The DNA of the CDR3 is TGTGCCAGCAGTTTTTCCGGGGAGGTCAATGAAAAACTGTTTTTT. V usage is TRBV28 and J usage is TRBJ1-4; D remains unclear. The V gene's germline CDR1 is MDHEN and CDR2 SYDVKM. V gave up 3 bases and J gave up 5 bases, with 13 bases separating them. This CDR3 contains 15 residues.

The V and J genes are TRBV15 and TRBJ2-1; 10 bases line up with TRBD2. V was pared by 2 bases and J by 4 bases, with 5 bases of the junction left unmatched. CDR3 length: 16 amino acids. Germline V gene lookup returns CDR1 LNHNV and CDR2 YYDKDF (reference sequence). The CDR3 is CATSRPGLAYYNEQFF. The CDR3 nucleotides are TGTGCCACCAGCAGACCGGGACTAGCGTATTACAATGAGCAGTTCTTC. The full variable domain, its missing parts supplied by reference TRBV15 and TRBJ2-1, is DAMVIQNPRYQVTQFGKPVTLSCSQTLNHNVMYWYQQKSSQAPKLLFHYYDKDFNNEADTPDNFQSRRPNTSFCFLDIRSPGLGDTAMYLCATSRPGLAYYNEQFFGPGTRLTVL.

The gene calls are TRBV10-3 and TRBJ1-2; TRBD1 is a possible D gene (5 bases). Trimming pared 8 bases from V and 1 base from J, leaving 14 bases between. The germline CDR1 and CDR2 sequences are ENHRY and SYGVKD. This CDR3 contains 14 residues. CDR3 sequence (DNA): TGTGCCATCGGGACCGGGACTCGTAACTATGGCTACACCTTC. Its translation is CAIGTGTRNYGYTF.

V and J are TRBV7-9 and TRBJ1-6, with D maybe TRBD1 (6 bases). The CDR3 has 14 amino acids. The V end lost 1 base, the J end lost 14 bases, and 15 bases lay between the germline ends. In germline, CDR1 is SEHNR, CDR2 FQNEAQ (reference sequence). The CDR3 nucleotides are TGTGCCAGCAGCTTAGGTCAGGGGTTGGACACCCTCCACTTT. Its protein is CASSLGQGLDTLHF.

The CDR3 is CASSQARGSYGYTF. The DNA for the CDR3 is TGTGCCAGCAGCCAAGCCAGGGGCAGCTATGGCTACACCTTC. The chain recombines TRBV4-2 with TRBJ1-2; possible D gene TRBD1, 6 bases. Germline CDR1 LGHNA, CDR2 YNFKEQ. The CDR3 runs to 14 residues. V was clipped by 1 base and J by 4 bases, with 10 bases between them.

This clone has only a few counts. The chain uses TRBV6-5 and TRBJ2-7, with no clear D. The germline CDR1 and CDR2 sequences are MNHEY and SVGAGI. This CDR3 is built from 13 residues. The V end lost 0 bases, the J end lost 3 bases, and 6 bases lay between the germline ends. CDR3 coding DNA: TGTGCCAGCAGTTACTCGAACAGCTACGAGCAGTACTTC. It yields the protein CASSYSNSYEQYF.

This chain uses TRBV2 with TRBJ1-5, with TRBD1 as a possible D gene (6 bases). V was trimmed by 3 bases and J by 4 bases, leaving 10 bases between them. Per germline, CDR1 SNHLY and CDR2 FYNNEI. The CDR3 consists of 14 residues. The CDR3 DNA sequence: TGTGCCAGCAGTGATCTCAGGGGAAATCAGCCCCAGCATTTT. It encodes CASSDLRGNQPQHF.

This clone has more than one count but fewer than ten. This chain connects TRBV5-1 to TRBJ2-1; D is perhaps TRBD2 (5 bases). The CDR3 spans 14 residues. Per germline, CDR1 SGHRS and CDR2 YFSETQ. Trimming left V 2 bases short and J 4 bases short, with 10 bases between. CDR3 nucleotides: TGCGCCAGCAGCTTAACCGGACTGTACAATGAGCAGTTCTTC. Amino acids: CASSLTGLYNEQFF.

The chain combines TRBV2 with TRBJ1-1; D may be TRBD1 (5 bases). V was clipped by 6 bases and J by 4 bases, with 15 bases between them. This CDR3 is 14 amino acids long. Germline CDR1 SNHLY, CDR2 FYNNEI. The chain's CDR3 is CASRVRVLGTEAFF. CDR3 DNA sequence: TGTGCCAGCAGGGTCAGGGTTTTAGGCACTGAAGCTTTCTTT.

This chain links TRBV7-8 with TRBJ2-2; the match to TRBD1 covers 7 bases. This CDR3 is 19 amino acids long. The J segment lost 6 bases and the V segment lost 1 base, leaving 17 bases of the junction unmatched. CDR1 is SGHVS, CDR2 FQNEAQ, per germline. The CDR3 here is CASSLGVGTATGRPGELFF. In DNA form, the CDR3 reads TGTGCCAGCAGCTTAGGGGTTGGGACAGCTACGGGGAGACCCGGGGAGCTGTTTTTT.

The rearrangement uses TRBV5-4 and TRBJ2-3; 9 nucleotides match TRBD2. V lost 0 bases and J lost 6; bases outside the gene matches: 8. CDR3 length: 16 residues. Per germline, CDR1 SGHNT and CDR2 YYREEE (reference sequence). CDR3 loop: CASSLAAGGGGDTQYF. CDR3 DNA: TGTGCCAGCAGCTTGGCGGCGGGAGGGGGAGGGGATACGCAGTATTTT.

The gene calls are TRBV20-1 and TRBJ2-7, with TRBD2 matching 10 bases. This CDR3 has 13 amino acids. Germline CDR1 is DFQATT and CDR2 is SNEGSKA (reference sequence). V lost 3 bases, J lost 2 bases, and 1 base stayed unmatched. CDR3 amino acids: CSASTSGTYEQYF. Written as DNA, the CDR3 is TGCAGTGCTAGTACTAGCGGGACCTACGAGCAGTACTTC.

The CDR3 sequence: CASSTGRVVYGYTF. For the CDR3, the DNA is TGTGCCAGCAGCACGGGGAGGGTGGTCTATGGCTACACCTTC. The V call is TRBV2, the J call TRBJ1-2; no firm D call. V lost 6 bases to trimming and J lost 4 bases, with 15 bases between them. This CDR3 region has 14 residues. From germline, CDR1 is SNHLY and CDR2 FYNNEI.